This T cell receptor (beta chain) was sequenced for a study of CD8 T cells in ankylosing spondylitis. MiXCR, run by TCRdb on the 5' RACE reads, gives a single entry per CDR3 protein. The repertoire holds around 120,000 distinct CDR3 sequences, with 12% to 15% as singletons. Trimming took off 2 bases at V and 2 bases at J, with 8 bases between the two ends. CDR3 size: 14 residues. CDR1 and CDR2 (germline): SGHTA, FQGNSA. The sequenced sample was blood, either unsorted or a sorted T cell fraction (not recorded which). The chain combines TRBV7-2 with TRBJ2-3; D call uncertain. The TCR was taken from a female donor with ankylosing spondylitis or in good health (not recorded which). The CDR3 loop is CASSLRRNTDTQYF. The DNA for the CDR3 is TGTGCCAGCAGCTTACGGCGAAACACAGATACGCAGTATTTT.